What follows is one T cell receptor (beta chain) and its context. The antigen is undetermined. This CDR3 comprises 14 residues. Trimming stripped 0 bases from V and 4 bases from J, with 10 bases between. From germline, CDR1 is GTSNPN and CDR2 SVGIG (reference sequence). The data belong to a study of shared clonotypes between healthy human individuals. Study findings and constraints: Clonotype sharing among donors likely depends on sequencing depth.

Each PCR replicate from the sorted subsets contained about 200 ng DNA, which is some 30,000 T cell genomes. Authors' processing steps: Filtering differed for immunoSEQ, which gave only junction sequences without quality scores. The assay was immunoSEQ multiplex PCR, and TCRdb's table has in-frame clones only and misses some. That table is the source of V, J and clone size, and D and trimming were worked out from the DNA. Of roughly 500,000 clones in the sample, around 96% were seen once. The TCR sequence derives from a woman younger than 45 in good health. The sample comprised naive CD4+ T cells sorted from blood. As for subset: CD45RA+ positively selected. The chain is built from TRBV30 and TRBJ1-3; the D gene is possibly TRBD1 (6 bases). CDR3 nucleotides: TGTGCCTGGAGTGTCCCCGGGACAGGAAACACCATATATTTT. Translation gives CAWSVPGTGNTIYF.